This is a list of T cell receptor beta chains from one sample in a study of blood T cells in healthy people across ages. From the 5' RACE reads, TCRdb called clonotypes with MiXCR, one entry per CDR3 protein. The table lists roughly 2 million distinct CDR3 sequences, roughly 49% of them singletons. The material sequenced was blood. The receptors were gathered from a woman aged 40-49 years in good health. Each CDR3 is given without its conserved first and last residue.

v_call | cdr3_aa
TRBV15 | ATSRERVLGNEQF
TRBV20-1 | SADGTVYTEAF
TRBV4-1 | ASSQYLNRDSRYNEQF
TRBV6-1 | ASKSGRGSYEQY
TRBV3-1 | ASSLRLSVEAF
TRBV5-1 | ASSLGPSSGHNNEKLF
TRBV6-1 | ANTEPTDTQY
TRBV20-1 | SSCLRADACYEQY
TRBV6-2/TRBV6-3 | ASTLGQGAFYEQY
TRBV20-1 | SAWGQGAYEQY
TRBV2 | ASSGQGGAYNEQF
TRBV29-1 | SGWAPPATQY
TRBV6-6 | ASRRDVSNQPQH
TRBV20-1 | SAREGAGVSYEQY
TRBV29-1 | SALCLGANVLT
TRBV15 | ATSRDLRGVHGEQF
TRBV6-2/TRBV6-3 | ASSYPTGASGAPSTDTQY
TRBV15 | ATSPPRDTQY
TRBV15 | ATSAGGTGSDTQY
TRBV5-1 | ASSTGLAGRAGKGDTQY
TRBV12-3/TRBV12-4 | ASSLGQGGTRGQF
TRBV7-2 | ASSFQGAQVETQY
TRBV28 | ASNPPEAPYNEQF
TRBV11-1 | VSSYGSSGANVLT
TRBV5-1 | ASSSPGLVGGRAYNEQF
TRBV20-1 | SPEGTGKGYT
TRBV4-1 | ASSKTATSTDTQY
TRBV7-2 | ASSLGGQGSETQY
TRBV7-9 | ASSLPGGAIYEQY
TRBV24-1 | ATSDLQGRGDEQF
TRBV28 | ASSFGGFGYT
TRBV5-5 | ASSKLANRDNTEAF
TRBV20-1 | SAREDWGNEQF
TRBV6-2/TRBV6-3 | ASSKGLAGAPPY
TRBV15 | ATSNDPLTGSGIEQY
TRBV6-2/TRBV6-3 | ASSYRDRWLYNEQF
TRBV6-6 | ASSPGTGALYEQY
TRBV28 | ASNVPGQGIASPLH
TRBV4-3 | ASSQDLGQGGYSPLH
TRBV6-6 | ASRITDSSNTEAF
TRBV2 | ASSEAVGTYEQY
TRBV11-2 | ASSLDLTGGHGYT
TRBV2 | ASSEFRDYGYT
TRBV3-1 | ASSQDSLAGVVNEQF
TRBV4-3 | ASSLYSATNEELF
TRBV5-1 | ASSLGAGVYTDTQY
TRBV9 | ASSAGTGHNEQF